Sequencing of this T cell receptor beta chain was carried out in a study of tumour-infiltrating T cells in Burkitt lymphoma. Study summary: Patients covered every epidemiological subtype of Burkitt lymphoma. Productive clonality predicted overall and progression-free survival.

The data were produced by immunoSEQ multiplex PCR, yet TCRdb's version contains in-frame clones alone and is incomplete. Found here are some 2,600 clones, more than 12% of them singletons; the top ten hold about 14%. V gave up 1 base and J gave up 0 bases, with 10 bases separating them. The CDR3 contains 15 residues. CDR1 SGDLS and CDR2 YYNGEE come from the germline V gene. Sequencing was performed on tumor tissue. The V and J genes are TRBV9 and TRBJ1-1; D unresolved. The source is a human donor with Burkitt lymphoma. The CDR3 reads CASSVFGELNTEAFF. In nucleotides, the CDR3 is TGTGCCAGCAGCGTATTCGGGGAATTGAACACTGAAGCTTTCTTT.